Listed below are T cell receptor beta chains from one sample, sequenced in a study of shared clonotypes between healthy human individuals. Here immunoSEQ multiplex PCR was the method, and the copy in TCRdb shows in-frame clones only, minus some. The table records over a million clones, 70% to 80% of them present only once. Sequences were obtained from memory CD4+ T cells from PBMCs. These receptors all stem from a man in his late teens or twenties in good health. Some clones in this sample may be carry-over from other donors' samples. Each CDR3 is given with its conserved first and last residue. Fields, in order: V gene, J gene, clone size, D gene, CDR3 protein, CDR3 DNA. The D gene is left open where the match is weak. Size is omitted from some rows. Given values are once, few, many or a class for expanded clones.

V gene: TRBV19
J gene: TRBJ2-3
clone size: .
D gene: TRBD2
CDR3 protein: CASSIGMIGLAGAMDTQYF
CDR3 DNA: TGTGCCAGTAGTATAGGGATGATCGGGCTAGCGGGGGCTATGGATACGCAGTATTTT

V gene: TRBV30
J gene: TRBJ2-5
clone size: .
D gene: .
CDR3 protein: CAWGTETQYF
CDR3 DNA: TGTGCCTGGGGTACGGAGACCCAGTACTTC

V gene: TRBV6-1
J gene: TRBJ2-7
clone size: .
D gene: .
CDR3 protein: CASSGRAGDSYEQYF
CDR3 DNA: TGTGCCAGCAGCGGCCGGGCAGGGGATTCCTACGAGCAGTACTTC

V gene: TRBV27
J gene: TRBJ1-2
clone size: .
D gene: .
CDR3 protein: CASSKGGAIKNYGYTF
CDR3 DNA: TGTGCCAGCAGTAAGGGGGGAGCAATTAAGAACTATGGCTACACCTTC

V gene: TRBV28
J gene: TRBJ1-2
clone size: .
D gene: .
CDR3 protein: CASSQGGIIYGYTF
CDR3 DNA: TGTGCCAGCAGCCAGGGAGGTATCATCTATGGCTACACCTTC

V gene: TRBV7-2
J gene: TRBJ1-1
clone size: few
D gene: .
CDR3 protein: CASSPRREATEAFF
CDR3 DNA: TGTGCCAGCAGCCCGAGACGGGAGGCCACTGAAGCTTTCTTT

V gene: TRBV4-1
J gene: TRBJ2-1
clone size: .
D gene: .
CDR3 protein: CASSQDHFRGSSYNEQFF
CDR3 DNA: TGCGCCAGCAGCCAAGATCATTTTCGGGGAAGCTCCTACAATGAGCAGTTCTTC

V gene: TRBV11-2
J gene: TRBJ2-1
clone size: .
D gene: .
CDR3 protein: CASSLTLGDEQFF
CDR3 DNA: TGTGCCAGCAGCTTAACCCTGGGGGATGAGCAGTTCTTC

V gene: TRBV10-3
J gene: TRBJ1-2
clone size: .
D gene: .
CDR3 protein: CAIMEGKGSFGYTF
CDR3 DNA: TGTGCCATCATGGAGGGGAAGGGGTCGTTTGGCTACACCTTC

V gene: TRBV14
J gene: TRBJ2-7
clone size: .
D gene: .
CDR3 protein: CASSHLGLLEQYF
CDR3 DNA: TGTGCCAGCAGCCACTTGGGACTGCTGGAGCAGTACTTC

V gene: TRBV10-3
J gene: TRBJ1-3
clone size: .
D gene: .
CDR3 protein: CAIGSFMAGNTIYF
CDR3 DNA: TGTGCCATCGGATCCTTTATGGCTGGAAACACCATATATTTT

V gene: TRBV7-8
J gene: TRBJ1-3
clone size: .
D gene: .
CDR3 protein: CASSLVGLSSGNTIYF
CDR3 DNA: TGTGCCAGCAGCTTAGTGGGGCTGAGCTCTGGAAACACCATATATTTT

V gene: TRBV18
J gene: TRBJ2-7
clone size: .
D gene: .
CDR3 protein: CASSPSQGPPSYEQYF
CDR3 DNA: TGTGCCAGCTCACCTTCCCAGGGACCCCCCTCCTACGAGCAGTACTTC

V gene: TRBV4-1
J gene: TRBJ1-5
clone size: .
D gene: .
CDR3 protein: CASSQEGRGGNQPQHF
CDR3 DNA: TGCGCCAGCAGCCAAGAGGGGAGGGGTGGCAATCAGCCCCAGCATTTT

V gene: TRBV18
J gene: TRBJ2-7
clone size: .
D gene: .
CDR3 protein: CASSPARAAEQYF
CDR3 DNA: TGTGCCAGCTCACCTGCCAGGGCGGCCGAGCAGTACTTC

V gene: TRBV19
J gene: TRBJ1-1
clone size: .
D gene: .
CDR3 protein: CASSIDIRASTEAFF
CDR3 DNA: TGTGCCAGTAGTATAGATATCCGGGCCTCCACTGAAGCTTTCTTT

V gene: TRBV6-6
J gene: TRBJ2-1
clone size: .
D gene: TRBD2
CDR3 protein: CASSFGLAGVGEQFF
CDR3 DNA: TGTGCCAGCAGTTTCGGACTAGCGGGAGTAGGGGAGCAGTTCTTC

V gene: TRBV23-1
J gene: TRBJ2-7
clone size: .
D gene: .
CDR3 protein: CASSQSVGNSLTYEQYF
CDR3 DNA: TGCGCCAGCAGTCAATCGGTGGGCAACTCACTTACCTACGAGCAGTACTTC

V gene: TRBV19
J gene: TRBJ1-3
clone size: .
D gene: .
CDR3 protein: CASSIGWGAYSGNTIYF
CDR3 DNA: TGTGCCAGTAGTATAGGATGGGGTGCGTACTCTGGAAACACCATATATTTT

V gene: TRBV2
J gene: TRBJ1-2
clone size: .
D gene: .
CDR3 protein: CASSAPYRENGYTF
CDR3 DNA: TGTGCCAGCTCAGCCCCTTACAGGGAAAATGGCTACACCTTC

V gene: TRBV28
J gene: TRBJ2-3
clone size: .
D gene: .
CDR3 protein: CASSKRAITDTQYF
CDR3 DNA: TGTGCCAGCAGCAAAAGAGCGATCACAGATACGCAGTATTTT

V gene: TRBV6-9
J gene: TRBJ1-5
clone size: .
D gene: .
CDR3 protein: CARKTEVNQPQHF
CDR3 DNA: TGTGCCAGGAAGACAGAAGTCAATCAGCCCCAGCATTTT

V gene: TRBV6-6
J gene: TRBJ1-1
clone size: .
D gene: TRBD1
CDR3 protein: CASRRDSNTEAFF
CDR3 DNA: TGTGCCAGCAGACGGGACAGCAACACTGAAGCTTTCTTT

V gene: TRBV20-1
J gene: TRBJ1-1
clone size: few
D gene: TRBD1
CDR3 protein: CSADRDPEAFF
CDR3 DNA: TGCAGTGCTGACAGGGATCCTGAAGCTTTCTTT

V gene: TRBV28
J gene: TRBJ2-7
clone size: .
D gene: .
CDR3 protein: CASSPPETVPPLEQYF
CDR3 DNA: TGTGCCAGCAGTCCTCCGGAGACAGTACCCCCCCTAGAGCAGTACTTC

V gene: TRBV6-5
J gene: TRBJ2-7
clone size: once
D gene: .
CDR3 protein: CASSYGRRSEQYF
CDR3 DNA: TGTGCCAGCAGTTACGGGAGACGAAGCGAGCAGTACTTC

V gene: TRBV28
J gene: TRBJ2-7
clone size: .
D gene: .
CDR3 protein: CASSPGGVASYEQYF
CDR3 DNA: TGTGCCAGCAGCCCTGGGGGTGTGGCCTCCTACGAGCAGTACTTC

V gene: TRBV10-3
J gene: TRBJ2-3
clone size: few
D gene: TRBD2
CDR3 protein: CAISESAGQATDTQYF
CDR3 DNA: TGTGCCATCAGTGAGTCAGCGGGGCAGGCCACAGATACGCAGTATTTT

V gene: TRBV29-1
J gene: TRBJ2-3
clone size: .
D gene: .
CDR3 protein: CSVVGGREADTQYF
CDR3 DNA: TGCAGCGTTGTGGGGGGCAGGGAGGCAGATACGCAGTATTTT

V gene: TRBV7-9
J gene: TRBJ2-1
clone size: .
D gene: .
CDR3 protein: CASTGQSVHNEQFF
CDR3 DNA: TGTGCCAGCACAGGACAGTCCGTTCACAATGAGCAGTTCTTC

V gene: TRBV2
J gene: TRBJ1-1
clone size: .
D gene: .
CDR3 protein: CASSPQGSEAFF
CDR3 DNA: TGTGCCAGCAGTCCACAGGGCAGTGAAGCTTTCTTT

V gene: TRBV11-2
J gene: TRBJ1-1
clone size: .
D gene: .
CDR3 protein: CASRRLLGDTEAFF
CDR3 DNA: TGTGCCAGCAGGCGACTCCTCGGGGACACTGAAGCTTTCTTT

V gene: TRBV11-1
J gene: TRBJ2-7
clone size: .
D gene: .
CDR3 protein: CASSLGSASVAYEQYF
CDR3 DNA: TGTGCCAGCAGCTTAGGATCAGCTAGCGTAGCCTACGAGCAGTACTTC

V gene: TRBV5-1
J gene: TRBJ1-2
clone size: .
D gene: TRBD1
CDR3 protein: CASSSRTGTLYGYTF
CDR3 DNA: TGCGCCAGCAGCTCCAGGACAGGAACCCTCTATGGCTACACCTTC

V gene: TRBV15
J gene: TRBJ1-4
clone size: .
D gene: .
CDR3 protein: CATSTLGLLNEKLFF
CDR3 DNA: TGTGCCACCAGCACTCTGGGTCTTCTTAATGAAAAACTGTTTTTT

V gene: TRBV7-9
J gene: TRBJ1-5
clone size: .
D gene: .
CDR3 protein: CASSSTTPGFLRVQPQHF
CDR3 DNA: TGTGCCAGCAGCTCCACGACCCCGGGTTTTCTTAGGGTTCAGCCCCAGCATTTT

V gene: TRBV2
J gene: TRBJ2-2
clone size: .
D gene: .
CDR3 protein: CASSEASRVSTGELFF
CDR3 DNA: TGTGCCAGCAGTGAAGCATCCAGGGTCAGCACCGGGGAGCTGTTTTTT

V gene: TRBV19
J gene: TRBJ2-5
clone size: .
D gene: TRBD2
CDR3 protein: CASTNRGSRGETQYF
CDR3 DNA: TGTGCCAGTACAAACCGCGGGAGCCGTGGGGAGACCCAGTACTTC

V gene: TRBV5-4
J gene: TRBJ2-5
clone size: .
D gene: .
CDR3 protein: CASSPSRGVYETQYF
CDR3 DNA: TGTGCCAGCAGCCCGTCACGGGGTGTATACGAGACCCAGTACTTC

V gene: TRBV5-4
J gene: TRBJ2-1
clone size: .
D gene: .
CDR3 protein: CASSLAAFSANEQFF
CDR3 DNA: TGTGCCAGCAGCTTGGCGGCTTTCAGTGCCAATGAGCAGTTCTTC

V gene: TRBV15
J gene: TRBJ1-5
clone size: .
D gene: .
CDR3 protein: CATSSRTGGQPQHF
CDR3 DNA: TGTGCCACCAGCAGTAGGACGGGTGGGCAGCCCCAGCATTTT

V gene: TRBV2
J gene: TRBJ2-7
clone size: .
D gene: .
CDR3 protein: CASRGQTPYEQYF
CDR3 DNA: TGTGCCAGCAGAGGACAGACTCCCTACGAGCAGTACTTC

V gene: TRBV5-4
J gene: TRBJ2-3
clone size: .
D gene: .
CDR3 protein: CASSLVDADTQYF
CDR3 DNA: TGTGCCAGCAGCTTGGTTGACGCAGATACGCAGTATTTT